Below are 14 T cell receptor beta chains sequenced from a single sample in a study of identical twins. MiXCR, run by TCRdb on the 5' RACE reads, gives a single entry per CDR3 protein. The sample consists of under 450,000 distinct CDR3 sequences, about a fifth of them appearing once. Source material: naive T cells sorted from blood. Every receptor here comes from a man over 45 in good health.

The genes are TRBV15 and TRBJ1-5; D is unresolved. Germline CDR1 LNHNV, CDR2 YYDKDF (reference sequence). V shed 4 bases and J shed 0 bases, with 1 base lying between them. The CDR3 is 12 amino acids. Written as DNA, the CDR3 is TGTGCCACCAGCAATAGCAATCAGCCCCAGCATTTT. Protein product: CATSNSNQPQHF.

CDR3 nucleotide sequence: TGCAGCGTTCGGACAGGGAGGTCGAGCGAGCAGTACTTC. This encodes CSVRTGRSSEQYF. The chain employs TRBV29-1 and TRBJ2-7; 8 bases match TRBD1. Germline V lookup: CDR1 SQVTM, CDR2 ANQGSEA. CDR3 size: 13 residues. V trimming: 5 bases; J trimming: 6 bases; junction bases outside the gene matches: 9.

Many counts were recorded for this clonotype. The chain is built from TRBV14 and TRBJ2-1; 8 bases are shared with TRBD2. Germline V gene data show CDR1 as SGHDN and CDR2 as FVKESK. V lost 3 bases to trimming and J lost 6 bases; unmatched junction nucleotides: 10. The CDR3 covers 16 residues. DNA of the CDR3: TGTGCCAGCAGCCAGGGTCGGACTAGCAGTGGCAATGAGCAGTTCTTC. This sequence encodes CASSQGRTSSGNEQFF.

This clonotype was counted between two and nine times. The chain combines TRBV7-7 with TRBJ2-7; the match to TRBD1 covers 10 bases. Germline V gene sequence: CDR1 SSHAT, CDR2 FNYEAQ (reference sequence). The CDR3 is 15 residues long. Trimming removed 5 bases from V and 3 bases from J; junction bases left unmatched: 7. The CDR3 coding sequence is TGTGCCAGCAGCGTCGGGACAGGGGAGGGCTACGAGCAGTACTTC. This translates into CASSVGTGEGYEQYF.

The chain is built from TRBV6-1 and TRBJ2-2; D is tentatively TRBD1 or TRBD2 (5 bases each). Germline V gene sequence: CDR1 MNHNS, CDR2 SASEGT. The CDR3 consists of 16 residues. V lost 5 bases and J lost 5, with 18 bases in between. CDR3 amino acids: CASSKLSGTGTGELFF. The CDR3 nucleotides are TGTGCCAGCAGTAAACTCTCCGGGACGGGGACCGGGGAGCTGTTTTTT.

J is TRBJ1-2 and V is TRBV6-6, with TRBD1 matching 7 bases. J gave up 12 bases and V 5 bases, and 9 bases lay outside the gene matches. The CDR3 extends over 12 amino acids. The germline V gene encodes CDR1 MNHNY and CDR2 SVGAGI (reference sequence). The CDR3 DNA reads as TGTGCCAGCAGTCAGAGGACAGGTCGAGACACCTTC. It codes for CASSQRTGRDTF.

V and J are TRBV19 and TRBJ2-1; D is uncertain. The germline V gene has CDR1 LNHDA and CDR2 SQIVND (reference sequence). The CDR3 is made up of 13 amino acids. V was shortened by 1 base and J by 5 bases, with 6 bases between the two germline ends. Here the CDR3 DNA reads TGTGCCAGTAGTATAGGATACAACAATGAGCAGTTCTTC. Residues: CASSIGYNNEQFF. The full variable domain, rest sourced from reference TRBV19 and TRBJ2-1, is DGGITQSPKYLFRKEGQNVTLSCEQNLNHDAMYWYRQDPGQGLRLIYYSQIVNDFQKGDIAEGYSVSREKKESFPLTVTSAQKNPTAFYLCASSIGYNNEQFFGPGTRLTVL.

There are many counts of this clonotype. V gene TRBV20-1 combines with J gene TRBJ2-5; D uncertain. The V end lost 8 bases, the J end lost 5 bases, and 9 bases lay between the germline ends. The CDR3 runs to 10 residues. Germline values: CDR1 DFQATT, CDR2 SNEGSKA (reference sequence). CDR3 protein: CSPFSETQYF. The DNA of the CDR3 is TGCAGTCCGTTTTCGGAGACCCAGTACTTC.

The chain is built from TRBV5-5 and TRBJ2-1; D is ambiguous. Germline V gene sequence: CDR1 SGHKS, CDR2 YYEKEE (reference sequence). V lost 5 bases and J lost 0, with 18 bases in between. The CDR3 loop spans 17 amino acids. This CDR3 is CASRLSLQPRSYNEQFF. CDR3 in DNA: TGTGCCAGCAGATTGTCGTTGCAGCCCCGCTCCTACAATGAGCAGTTCTTC.

The chain links TRBV4-3 to TRBJ2-2; D may be TRBD1 (6 bases). Germline CDR1 LGHNA, CDR2 YSLEER. The CDR3 is 16 residues long. V shed 1 base and J shed 0 bases, with 9 bases lying between them. CDR3 region: CASSQGTDANTGELFF. CDR3 nucleotide sequence: TGCGCCAGCAGCCAAGGGACAGACGCGAACACCGGGGAGCTGTTTTTT.

The chain's CDR3 is CSARDLQGISYEQYF. CDR3 nucleotide sequence: TGCAGTGCTAGAGACCTACAGGGGATATCCTACGAGCAGTACTTC. The rearrangement uses TRBV20-1 and TRBJ2-7, with TRBD1 matching over 7 bases. CDR3 length: 15 residues. The V and J ends lost 0 bases and 1 base, in that order; junction bases with no gene match: 6. In germline, CDR1 is DFQATT, CDR2 SNEGSKA (reference sequence).

J is TRBJ2-1 and V is TRBV18; 8 positions agree with TRBD2. This CDR3 has 17 amino acids. CDR1 is KGHSH, CDR2 LQKENI, per germline. Trimming removed 1 base from V and 2 bases from J; junction bases left unmatched: 7. As DNA, the CDR3 is TGTGCCAGCTCACCACAACCTACCGGGGGGGCCTACAATGAGCAGTTCTTC. This sequence encodes CASSPQPTGGAYNEQFF. The whole variable domain, remainder taken from reference TRBV18 and TRBJ2-1, is NAGVMQNPRHLVRRRGQEARLRCSPMKGHSHVYWYRQLPEEGLKFMVYLQKENIIDESGMPKERFSAEFPKEGPSILRIQQVVRGDSAAYFCASSPQPTGGAYNEQFFGPGTRLTVL.

This clonotype was detected only a few times. This chain connects TRBV6-4 to TRBJ2-5, with 8 bases aligning to TRBD2. Germline V lookup: CDR1 MRHNA, CDR2 SNTAGT. V was clipped by 10 bases and J by 2 bases; unmatched bases: 12. CDR3 length: 15 residues. The DNA for the CDR3 is TGTGCCACCAACCCAAGCGGGGGTCGACAAGAGACCCAGTACTTC. Translated: CATNPSGGRQETQYF.

This clonotype was counted between two and nine times. The rearrangement joins TRBV4-3 to TRBJ1-1; D perhaps matches TRBD1 (6 bases). The CDR3 contains 17 residues. Trimming left V 0 bases short and J 6 bases short, with 20 bases between. The V gene's germline CDR1 is LGHNA and CDR2 YSLEER. As DNA, the CDR3 is TGCGCCAGCAGCCAAGATTGGGCCAGGGGCGGGGGATCTGAAGCTTTCTTT. Translation: CASSQDWARGGGSEAFF.